This entry features one T cell receptor (beta chain) sequence. The target antigen is unknown. Germline CDR1 ENHRY, CDR2 SYGVKD. V shed 4 bases and J shed 4 bases, with 13 bases lying between them. The CDR3 has 14 residues. The sample comes from a study of cytomegalovirus exposure and HLA in healthy donors. PCR used 60 Vbeta primers and 13 Jbeta primers. Sequencing was performed with immunoSEQ multiplex PCR; in TCRdb, only in-frame clones are kept and a portion is missing. The data contain 230,000 or so clones, around 90% of them singletons. Overall study results and limits: Later analysis demonstrated an association between a missense DCLRE1C variant and TCR beta V- and J-gene trimming. In a later analysis, at a false discovery rate of 0.05, approximately 18,000 TCR beta sequences were associated with HLA alleles. Being indistinguishable, some V segments were excluded, TRBV6-2 and TRBV6-3 among them.

Each donor's status was that of a healthy bone marrow donor. The TCR was taken from a girl aged 2-10 years in good health and CMV-seronegative. The V and J genes are TRBV10-3 and TRBJ1-1, with a tentative D call TRBD1 (5 bases). Material: PBMCs. In DNA, the CDR3 is TGTGCCATCAGTGTGGACCGTCAGGGCACTGAAGCTTTCTTT. Translating it yields CAISVDRQGTEAFF.